A selection of T cell receptor beta chains follows, all from one sample in a study of cytomegalovirus exposure and HLA in healthy donors. The table came from immunoSEQ multiplex PCR; TCRdb's copy has only in-frame clones and leaves some out. The sample records 130,000 to 150,000 clones, roughly four fifths being singletons. Sequencing was performed on PBMCs. Every receptor here comes from a man aged 35 to 55 in good health and CMV-seropositive. The CDR3 runs from the conserved cysteine through the conserved F or W.

j_call v_call cdr3_aa
TRBJ1-4 TRBV27 CASSPIIREKLFF
TRBJ2-1 TRBV7-9 CASSLGTGFSYNEQFF
TRBJ2-7 TRBV9 CASSVEHSTYEQYF
TRBJ1-1 TRBV18 CASSPAQGSTEAFF
TRBJ2-5 TRBV2 CASRRDYLTIQETQYF
TRBJ1-2 TRBV19 CASSIDLRWRTDYGYTF
TRBJ1-5 TRBV19 CASSISGRGFNQPQHF
TRBJ1-1 TRBV25-1 CASSEGVRVDSEAFF
TRBJ2-7 TRBV19 CAISPGSRTDEQYF
TRBJ2-2 TRBV7-9 CASNPGTGVNDGGELFF
TRBJ1-5 TRBV5-5 CASSLLGSRANNQPQHF
TRBJ2-7 TRBV11-2 CASSFNRHSYEQYF
TRBJ1-3 TRBV10-3 CAISELGQQNTIYF
TRBJ1-5 TRBV4-1 CASSQEAHREQPQHF
TRBJ2-4 TRBV29-1 CSAWTGRAKNIQYF
TRBJ1-1 TRBV27 CASSLLGLTEAFF
TRBJ1-2 TRBV25-1 CASSHRGNYGYTF
TRBJ2-3 TRBV7-3 CASSQQSGIADTQYF
TRBJ2-7 TRBV27 CASTLRTGAYEQYF